Listed here is a single T cell receptor (beta chain). Its antigen is undetermined. This sample is drawn from a study of T cell responses to AZD1222 COVID-19 vaccine. Study-level findings and limits: Clonal diversity may have been underestimated, and the donors were mostly white British, with more females than males. No day 14 peak samples; only post-peak repertoires were characterized. Reports say nearly half of spike-specific TCRs go after unmutated variant regions. CD4 TCRs associated with vaccination spanned spike, dominating at 160-218 and 743-854.

Generated by immunoSEQ multiplex PCR, the TCRdb table keeps only in-frame clones and is missing some. The top ten clones hold approximately 10% of a sample with some 120,000 clones, about 90% of them seen once. The CDR3 loop spans 16 amino acids. The germline V gene has CDR1 SGHRS and CDR2 YFSETQ. Trimming removed 4 bases from V and 5 bases from J; junction bases left unmatched: 10. The material sequenced was peripheral blood, taken on day 0 of AZD1222 vaccination. This TCR was sampled from an adult in good health. The V gene is TRBV5-1, the J gene TRBJ2-1, with 9 bases identical to TRBD2. As DNA, the CDR3 is TGCGCCAGCAGCCAAATTGGGACTAGCACCAACAATGAGCAGTTCTTC. It codes for CASSQIGTSTNNEQFF.